The 30 T cell receptor beta chains below were found in one sample sequenced in a study of T cells expressing NK-cell markers. TCRdb processed the 5' RACE reads again and assigns one entry to each CDR3 protein, with no DNA. The sample table includes about 540,000 distinct CDR3 sequences. Sequencing was carried out using blood T cells: a sorted CD56 or NKG2C T cell subset, CD4+ or CD8+ T cells, or bulk PBMC T cells (not recorded which). The receptors stem from a man in his late teens or twenties in good health.

J is TRBJ1-1 and V is TRBV11-2; the TCRdb D gene call, TRBD1, has no DNA to confirm it. CDR1 is SGHAT, CDR2 FQNNGV, per germline. This CDR3 has 16 residues. The CDR3 region is CASSLHPRAPNTEAFF.

J is TRBJ2-1 and V is TRBV27; absent DNA, TCRdb's TRBD2 call cannot be checked. Germline CDR1 reads MNHEY; CDR2 reads SMNVEV (reference sequence). This CDR3 has 19 amino acids. The CDR3 loop is CASSLTSSGIISSYNEQFF.

The chain uses TRBV12-3 or TRBV12-4 and TRBJ1-4; checking the TCRdb D call of TRBD1 is not possible without DNA. This CDR3 comprises 14 residues. The CDR3 reads CASSLGQGAEKLFF.

This chain uses TRBV12-3 or TRBV12-4 with TRBJ2-5; TCRdb returns TRBD1, unconfirmable since there is no DNA. The CDR3 contains 17 residues. This CDR3 is CASSLAPGQRYQETQYF.

The chain recombines TRBV12-3 or TRBV12-4 with TRBJ1-4; checking the TCRdb D call of TRBD1 is not possible without DNA. The CDR3 contains 19 residues. This CDR3 is CATHLDLGQGAASAEKLFF.

The V call is TRBV9, the J call TRBJ1-4. CDR1 and CDR2 (germline): SGDLS, YYNGEE. There are 15 residues in the CDR3. CDR3 sequence: CASSLRDSTNEKLFF.

The rearrangement links TRBV6-1 to TRBJ2-7; TCRdb selects TRBD2, and the lack of DNA leaves this call unchecked. CDR1 and CDR2 (germline): MNHNS, SASEGT. This CDR3 spans 16 amino acids. The CDR3 spells CASSPGLAGGPYEQYF.

The chain couples TRBV3-1 to TRBJ2-1; the TCRdb call, TRBD2, lacks DNA for checking. Germline assignment: CDR1 LGHDT and CDR2 YNNKEL (reference sequence). This CDR3 is 14 amino acids long. CDR3 amino acids: CASSLGTSSNEQFF.

This chain joins TRBV30 and TRBJ2-3; lacking DNA, the TRBD2 call made by TCRdb goes unchecked. CDR1 and CDR2 from the germline V gene are GTSNPN and SVGIG (reference sequence). The CDR3 sequence is 15 residues long. CDR3 region: CAWSVPGVGTDTQYF.

The chain recombines TRBV6-1 with TRBJ1-3; TCRdb lists TRBD1, though no DNA is available to test this call. There are 15 residues in the CDR3. CDR1 and CDR2 from the germline V gene are MNHNS and SASEGT. CDR3 in amino acids: CASSWGQGDGNTIYF.

The rearrangement joins TRBV6-2 or TRBV6-3 to TRBJ1-1; TCRdb picks TRBD1, but there is no DNA to check that call. The CDR3 has 16 amino acids. The germline V gene has CDR1 MNHEY and CDR2 SVGEGT. CDR3 sequence reads: CASRPGQGGMNTEAFF.

The genes are TRBV12-3 or TRBV12-4 and TRBJ2-1. The length of the CDR3 is 11 residues. CDR3 residues: CASELSNEQFF.

This chain uses TRBV5-1 with TRBJ2-2; with no DNA, the TCRdb D assignment of TRBD2 cannot be verified. There are 16 residues in the CDR3. The germline V gene encodes CDR1 SGHRS and CDR2 YFSETQ. CDR3 amino acids: CASSLGGSGNTGELFF. Full variable domain (missing parts from reference TRBV5-1 and TRBJ2-2): KAGVTQTPRYLIKTRGQQVTLSCSPISGHRSVSWYQQTPGQGLQFLFEYFSETQRNKGNFPGRFSGRQFSNSRSEMNVSTLELGDSALYLCASSLGGSGNTGELFFGEGSRLTVL.

This rearrangement joins TRBV6-2 or TRBV6-3 to TRBJ1-1; no DNA is available, so the TRBD1 call from TCRdb remains unchecked. Germline CDR1 is MNHEY and CDR2 is SVGEGT. This CDR3 has 16 amino acids. CDR3 sequence: CASSSRVGTTNTEAFF.

V gene TRBV12-3 or TRBV12-4 combines with J gene TRBJ1-1; lacking DNA, the TRBD1 call made by TCRdb goes unchecked. This CDR3 comprises 14 residues. The chain's CDR3 is CASSTGGLNTEAFF.

This chain uses TRBV19 with TRBJ2-7; TCRdb names TRBD1, which stays unverified in the absence of DNA. The CDR3 runs to 13 residues. The germline gives CDR1 LNHDA, CDR2 SQIVND (reference sequence). CDR3 in amino acids: CASSRQGNNEQYF.

The chain employs TRBV12-3 or TRBV12-4 and TRBJ2-2. The CDR3 has 13 amino acids. CDR3 protein: CASTKGETGELFF.

The gene calls are TRBV2 and TRBJ2-3; the D call of TRBD2 rests on TCRdb alone, since no DNA is present to check it. Germline V CDR1 and CDR2: SNHLY, FYNNEI. The CDR3 extends over 15 amino acids. CDR3 sequence reads: CASIRREGVTDTQYF.

V gene TRBV4-2 combines with J gene TRBJ2-2; TCRdb's assignment of TRBD2 cannot be checked, as there is no DNA. This CDR3 has 18 amino acids. Germline CDR1 reads LGHNA; CDR2 reads YNFKEQ. The CDR3 region is CASSHVGLADAKTGELFF.

The chain carries TRBV5-5 and TRBJ2-1. The CDR3 is 15 amino acids. CDR1 and CDR2 (germline): SGHKS, YYEKEE (reference sequence). The CDR3 is CASSSYLSSYNEQFF.

The chain joins TRBV12-3 or TRBV12-4 to TRBJ2-3; absent DNA, TCRdb's TRBD2 call cannot be checked. This CDR3 region has 16 residues. This CDR3 is CASSLAAGGGTDTQYF.

The V call is TRBV7-6, the J call TRBJ2-3; TCRdb indicates TRBD1, and absent DNA this call remains unverified. This CDR3 has 16 amino acids. The V gene's germline CDR1 is SGHVS and CDR2 FNYEAQ. CDR3 protein: CASSPRRTRGADTQYF.

This chain uses TRBV7-8 with TRBJ2-1; TCRdb's assignment of TRBD1 cannot be checked, as there is no DNA. Germline loops: CDR1 SGHVS, CDR2 FQNEAQ. The CDR3 runs to 15 residues. CDR3 residues: CASSPRGQSYNEQFF.

The genes are TRBV5-8 and TRBJ2-1; TCRdb's D call of TRBD2 is untestable without DNA. This CDR3 region has 16 residues. Per germline, CDR1 SGHTS and CDR2 YDEGEE. The CDR3 spells CASSLAGRALYNEQFF.

V gene TRBV20-1 combines with J gene TRBJ2-1; the TCRdb call, TRBD1, lacks DNA for checking. Germline assignment: CDR1 DFQATT and CDR2 SNEGSKA (reference sequence). The CDR3 has 12 residues. CDR3 sequence reads: CSAKTGVNEQFF.

This chain connects TRBV5-5 to TRBJ1-4; TCRdb's assignment of TRBD1 cannot be checked, as there is no DNA. The CDR3 runs 16 residues. Germline loops: CDR1 SGHKS, CDR2 YYEKEE (reference sequence). This CDR3 is CASSPGHTSTNEKLFF.

The chain links TRBV18 to TRBJ2-2; TCRdb's assignment of TRBD2 cannot be checked, as there is no DNA. The CDR3 runs 16 residues. Germline V lookup: CDR1 KGHSH, CDR2 LQKENI. The chain's CDR3 is CASSPGGSLTTGELFF.

The V and J genes are TRBV4-3 and TRBJ2-7. The CDR3 contains 14 residues. Germline CDR1 LGHNA, CDR2 YSLEER. The CDR3 sequence: CASSQAAKDYEQYF.

This rearrangement joins TRBV20-1 to TRBJ2-5; the TCRdb D gene call, TRBD1, has no DNA to confirm it. From germline, CDR1 is DFQATT and CDR2 SNEGSKA (reference sequence). The CDR3 consists of 13 residues. The chain's CDR3 is CSAPTWGVETQYF.

The genes are TRBV28 and TRBJ2-1; there is no DNA to check the TCRdb D call of TRBD1. Germline loops: CDR1 MDHEN, CDR2 SYDVKM. This CDR3 region has 13 residues. CDR3 sequence reads: CASSTGTQGEQFF.